Each of the 3 T cell receptor beta chains below was sequenced from the same sample in a study of T-cell memory formation after mild COVID-19. Via MiXCR, TCRdb re-called the 5' RACE reads, giving one row per CDR3 protein. The repertoire consists of about 200,000 distinct CDR3 sequences, with 9.5% to 10% occurring once and the leading ten covering around 3.3%. The sample was PBMCs or a T cell subset sorted from them (not recorded which). The receptor set was obtained from a man younger than 35 who had mild COVID-19 (a few samples of this study predate the infection). Cell type and time point are not known.

A single count supports this clonotype. For the CDR3, the DNA is TGTGCCAGCAGCTCTTACAGCCACTCTAACTATGGCTACACCTTC. Protein: CASSSYSHSNYGYTF. The rearrangement uses TRBV11-1 and TRBJ1-2; D unclear. Trimming took off 4 bases at V and 0 bases at J, with 12 bases between the two ends. The CDR3 has 15 residues. The germline V gene has CDR1 SGHAT and CDR2 FQDESV (reference sequence).

This clonotype was seen repeatedly, ten times or more. The rearrangement uses TRBV19 and TRBJ2-1, with TRBD2 matching 8 bases. The CDR3 length is 15 residues. The V gene's germline CDR1 is LNHDA and CDR2 SQIVND (reference sequence). V lost 3 bases, J lost 10 bases, and 11 bases stayed unmatched. CDR3 loop: CASSMAGGKGREQFF. CDR3 DNA sequence: TGTGCCAGTAGTATGGCGGGGGGCAAAGGAAGGGAGCAGTTCTTC.

V is TRBV6-5 and J is TRBJ1-4; no reliable D call. The CDR3 is 16 residues long. V lost 5 bases and J lost 0, with 13 bases in between. Germline-derived CDR1 and CDR2 are MNHEY and SVGAGI. This chain's CDR3 is CASSTWGATTNEKLFF. The DNA of the CDR3 is TGTGCCAGCAGTACTTGGGGAGCGACAACTAATGAAAAACTGTTTTTT.